The T cell receptor beta chain under discussion was sequenced for a study of molecular identifiers for immune sequencing clone quantification listed by TCRdb under 2018. With regard to the full study: For a replicate experiment, RNA from 20,000 or 100,000 naive CD8 T cells was divided into five aliquots, and four of the five aliquots were sequenced. The study was a methods study using CD8 T cells to benchmark molecular-identifier clustering-based TCR repertoire sequencing (MIDCIRS) and TCR RNA copy counting.

General findings and caveats noted by the study authors: A single cell's worth of spiked-in Jurkat TCR RNA was reported detectable even among one million naive CD8 T cells. Highly expanded clone sizes could be underestimated if identical TCR molecules share a barcode. When barcode sub-clustering was not used, chimeric consensus sequences inflated TCR diversity, with chimeras reaching as high as 47%. About 2.9 recovered TCR RNA copies per cell were obtained by modeling, versus about 10 by digital PCR, implying a capture efficiency of around 28%. In CMV-specific effector cells, clones with more than 20 RNA copies contained over 98% of molecules, whereas in naive cells such clones contained under 1% of molecules. Naive libraries contained spiked-in Jurkat TCR RNA (approximately nine copies' worth), which is not part of the donor repertoire.

The receptor library was made with PCR. TCRdb records NextSeq 500 as the sequencer. Bulk TCR libraries were made following a previously described method, with the TCR primers given in Table S5. The Qiagen AllPrep DNA/RNA kit was used to purify total RNA. Before analysis, reads from multiple sequencing runs of one library were combined. Per the source publication's procedure: Reads were retained only if their TCR constant sequence matched exactly, and those retained reads were trimmed to 150 nt and grouped according to their 12-nt molecular barcodes. Reads within each barcode group were sub-clustered using a 15% Levenshtein threshold, and quality-weighted consensus sequences were constructed for each RNA molecule. Non-functional sequences were removed, as were lower-count sequences one edit away from another. Based on fitting two negative binomial distributions, any barcode sub-cluster with under 20% of the maximum read count was discarded. The public reads were quality trimmed at Q25 with fastp and then assembled into clones with MiXCR by TCRdb, keeping productive beta chains. Identical CDR3 proteins give one entry, which carries the most common genes and DNA. The V and J calls and clone size are TCRdb's, not the authors'. Here the sample has 300,000 to 400,000 distinct CDR3 sequences; over 20% occur a single time. The ten largest clones capture about 0.73% of the sample.

Libraries of naive CD8 T cells were built from anywhere between roughly 17,000 and 1,000,000 sorted cells, with 10%, 30% or 50% of the purified RNA used. Naive CD8 T cells, defined as CD8+CD4-CCR7+CD45RA+, were FACS-sorted into RLT Plus buffer on a BD FACSAria II. Nine to eleven TCR copies' worth of Jurkat RNA were spiked into about 20,000-1,100,000 naive CD8 T cell samples to test detection sensitivity. Enrichment of CD8 T cells was done with RosetteSep CD8+ T Cell Enrichment Cocktail plus Ficoll-Paque, and ACK red cell lysis came afterward. The germline V end is reduced by 6 bases and the J end by 4 bases; junction bases left unmatched: 9. From cysteine to phenylalanine, the CDR3 is 15 amino acids long. Only the CDR3 region is kept as DNA, spanning 45 bases read in frame from base 1. Per the germline V gene (reference sequence), PRHDT is the CDR1 and FYEKMQ is the CDR2. This clonotype has at least ten counts. Its antigen is not yet known. Per-nucleotide qualities are absent, and no much larger clonotype sits a single base away.

The chain uses TRBV13 and TRBJ2-3, and 8 bases in between align with TRBD2. This receptor was taken from a human donor in good health. Some libraries in this study had Jurkat cell RNA spiked in. Material for sequencing was naive CD8+ T cells from blood, with Jurkat cell RNA spiked in. This sample's cell subset or site label indicates: FACS-sorted CD8+CD4-CCR7+CD45RA+ naive T cells. The DNA sequence is given as TGTGCCAGCAGAGCGGGAGCAGGACGGGCAGATACGCAGTATTTT. Its product reads: CASRAGAGRADTQYF.